This T cell receptor beta chain stems from a study of blood T cell repertoires in COVID-19 (TCRdb year 2020). As for the study more broadly: Collaborator samples came from the United States, Italy and Spain and covered acute and convalescent phases of COVID-19. Where available, HLA class I and class II types were obtained from metadata supplied by the sample provider rather than from assay-based typing. The sample metadata nearly always contained a de-identified subject ID, COVID-19 status, age in years and sex. Samples came from the ongoing ImmuneRACE study (first 160 participants) plus 1,254 subjects from 6 global collaborators. The prospective study material was composed of cDNA or gDNA derived from T cells, B-cell-depleted T cells, or PBMCs. The repertoires were released in a freely available public database intended as a resource for research on the immune response to SARS-CoV-2. Subjects who had been exposed to COVID-19, were actively infected with it, or had recovered from it provided the deeply sampled blood TCRbeta repertoires that made up the dataset. The investigation overall reported the following: The amount of clinical and demographic metadata varied by source and participant and was provided uncurated.

In the prospective study, participants were roughly 18 to 100 years old, resided in fewer than 25 geographic areas of the United States, and were enrolled through a virtual design. In the prospective study, participants were assigned to cohorts based on the clinical history participants reported in a screening survey and a study questionnaire. In the prospective study, mobile phlebotomists collected whole blood, serum and a nasopharyngeal or oropharyngeal swab from each participant. Participants in the prospective study had the option to provide additional blood draws and questionnaires over an approximately 2-month period. Before DNA extraction, blood samples from the prospective study were shipped at room temperature or frozen. CDR1 SGHNT and CDR2 YYREEE were looked up in the germline V gene (reference sequence). V is trimmed back by 7 bases and J by 7 bases, and the junction contains 4 bases that no gene match accounts for. Its CDR3 holds 13 amino acids, cysteine through phenylalanine. The retained sequence is limited to the CDR3, 39 bases, with the frame set at the first base.

TCRbeta CDR3 regions were amplified from genomic DNA by means of the immunoSEQ Assay, a bias-controlled multiplex PCR. The paper's processing steps were these. Within the assay, amplification of reference gene primers was used to estimate how many nucleated cells each sample contained. To quantify the absolute abundance of each unique TCRbeta CDR3 rearrangement, sequence reads were collapsed and filtered. For each sample, productive Simpson clonality was calculated by taking the square root of Simpson's diversity index across productive rearrangements. TCRdb retrieved this table from immuneACCESS and kept in-frame rearrangements only. Not all clones are present; in checked studies, unresolved V genes account for under half, and no reason is known for the remainder. V, J and clone size reflect that table, while D and trimming were determined from the DNA. The sample has 200,000 to 300,000 clones on record, more than 70% of them singletons. Clones ranked in the top ten supply about 2.3% of the sample.

Comment on this clone: Its antigen is unknown. One base away there is no much larger clone; base qualities are not given.

Rearrangement joined TRBV5-4 to TRBJ2-1, with 11 middle bases fitting TRBD2. The TCR comes from a woman aged 35 to 49 with acute COVID-19. Sequencing was carried out using PBMCs or T cells enriched from blood (not recorded which). The bases read TGTGCCAGCCAAGTAGCGGGGGGGAATGAGCAGTTCTTC. Its translation is CASQVAGGNEQFF.